These 30 T cell receptor beta chains came from one sample sequenced in a study of CD8 T cells in Susac syndrome. Random hexamers served to reverse transcribe roughly 0.5 to 1 ug RNA. TCRdb ran MiXCR on the immunoSEQ multiplex PCR reads and lists one entry per CDR3 protein. The sample includes approximately 210,000 distinct CDR3 sequences, over 90% seen only once; the top ten take around 0.15%. The specimen was CD4+ T cells from PBMCs. These receptors all come from a human donor with Susac syndrome.

The V and J genes are TRBV5-4 and TRBJ1-2; a weak D match, TRBD1 (5 bases). This CDR3 is 12 amino acids long. Deletions cut 7 bases from V and 8 bases from J, with 15 bases between. Germline V gene lookup returns CDR1 SGHNT and CDR2 YYREEE (reference sequence). CDR3 DNA sequence: TGTGCCAGCCGGTCCGGGGGGGAAGGCTACACCTTC. This encodes CASRSGGEGYTF.

This chain uses TRBV7-9 with TRBJ2-3; the D gene is possibly TRBD2 (6 bases). The CDR3 spans 16 residues. Trimming left V 1 base short and J 3 bases short, with 14 bases between. The germline gives CDR1 SEHNR, CDR2 FQNEAQ (reference sequence). The CDR3 DNA reads TGTGCCAGCAGCTTAGGTGCGGGGCAGGGAACAGATACGCAGTATTTT. Its translation: CASSLGAGQGTDTQYF. Combining the CDR3 with reference TRBV7-9 and TRBJ2-3 gives the whole variable domain DTGVSQNPRHKITKRGQNVTFRCDPISEHNRLYWYRQTLGQGPEFLTYFQNEAQLEKSRLLSDRFSAERPKGSFSTLEIQRTEQGDSAMYLCASSLGAGQGTDTQYFGPGTRLTVL.

This clonotype was counted only a few times. The chain joins TRBV9 to TRBJ1-5; TRBD1 is a possible D gene (5 bases). Trimming cost V 5 bases and J 4 bases, with 10 bases left between them. Per the germline V gene, CDR1 is SGDLS and CDR2 is YYNGEE. This CDR3 region has 13 residues. The CDR3 DNA is TGTGCCAGCAGTTCCCGGGGGAATCAGCCCCAGCATTTT. Amino acid sequence: CASSSRGNQPQHF.

This rearrangement joins TRBV20-1 to TRBJ2-5, with D maybe TRBD1 (6 bases). CDR3 length: 14 amino acids. CDR1 is DFQATT and CDR2 is SNEGSKA in the germline V gene (reference sequence). Trimming stripped 1 base from V and 1 base from J, with 10 bases between. The CDR3 spells CSARVSTGQETQYF. CDR3 in DNA: TGCAGTGCTAGAGTATCGACAGGCCAAGAGACCCAGTACTTC.

The V call is TRBV6-5, the J call TRBJ2-7; D may correspond to TRBD1 or TRBD2 (5 bases each). The length of the CDR3 is 18 residues. The germline V gene encodes CDR1 MNHEY and CDR2 SVGAGI. The V gene lost 4 bases and the J gene lost 4 bases, with 26 bases spanning the gap. CDR3 loop: CASSSQTPGTRFYYEQYF. As DNA, the CDR3 is TGTGCCAGCAGTTCGCAGACTCCCGGGACGAGATTCTATTACGAGCAGTACTTC.

The CDR3 DNA is TGTGCCAGTAGTCCCCGGGGGGTGGAGAACACTGAAGCTTTCTTT. Its translation is CASSPRGVENTEAFF. The chain uses TRBV19 and TRBJ1-1; maybe TRBD1 (5 bases). Germline V gene sequence: CDR1 LNHDA, CDR2 SQIVND (reference sequence). V lost 5 bases and J 1 base, leaving 14 bases between the germline ends. The CDR3 has 15 residues.

This chain joins TRBV6-5 and TRBJ2-5; D might be TRBD2 (5 bases). From germline, CDR1 is MNHEY and CDR2 SVGAGI. V dropped 4 bases and J dropped 4 bases, with 16 bases sitting between them. The CDR3 length is 15 residues. CDR3 nucleotides: TGTGCCAGCAGTTGGAGGCCCGGTTTTGGAGAGACCCAGTACTTC. Translation gives CASSWRPGFGETQYF.

This chain links TRBV5-4 with TRBJ1-2; D unresolved. This CDR3 comprises 14 residues. The V gene lost 2 bases and the J gene lost 7 bases, with 15 bases spanning the gap. CDR1 and CDR2 (germline): SGHNT, YYREEE (reference sequence). CDR3 amino acids: CASSLDRRGVGYTF. Written as DNA, the CDR3 is TGTGCCAGCAGCTTAGATCGTCGTGGGGTTGGCTACACCTTC.

The chain is built from TRBV6-5 and TRBJ2-3, with a weak D call TRBD1 (5 bases). V was pared by 6 bases and J by 1 base, with 8 bases between. The CDR3 sequence is 13 residues long. Germline V CDR1 and CDR2: MNHEY, SVGAGI. The chain's CDR3 is CASRQGGTDTQYF. The DNA of the CDR3 is TGTGCCAGCAGGCAGGGTGGCACAGATACGCAGTATTTT.

V gene TRBV27 combines with J gene TRBJ1-6, with D possibly matching TRBD1 (6 bases). In germline, CDR1 is MNHEY, CDR2 SMNVEV (reference sequence). Trimming removed 0 bases from V and 14 bases from J, with 14 bases in between. The CDR3 is 14 residues long. The CDR3 DNA follows: TGTGCCAGCAGTTTATCGTTTGGGGGCACAGCCCTCCACTTT. It codes for CASSLSFGGTALHF.

This clonotype was seen a few times. This chain connects TRBV6-2 or TRBV6-3 to TRBJ1-1; no reliable D call. CDR3 length: 12 amino acids. Trimming took off 3 bases at V and 1 base at J, with 3 bases between the two ends. CDR1 is MNHEY and CDR2 is SVGEGT in the germline V gene. The CDR3 spells CASSYKNTEAFF. CDR3 bases: TGTGCCAGCAGTTATAAGAACACTGAAGCTTTCTTT.

This clonotype has a handful of counts. The V call is TRBV27, the J call TRBJ1-2, with 10 bases aligning to TRBD1. Germline loops: CDR1 MNHEY, CDR2 SMNVEV (reference sequence). After removal of 2 bases from V and 6 bases from J, the junction contained 0 bases not matched to a gene. This CDR3 has 13 residues. Here the CDR3 DNA reads TGTGCCAGCAGTTTAGGACAGGGGGATGGCTACACCTTC. Translated: CASSLGQGDGYTF.

The V gene is TRBV3-1, the J gene TRBJ2-2; D is uncertain. Trimming cost V 1 base and J 3 bases, with 6 bases left between them. This CDR3 region has 14 residues. In germline, CDR1 is LGHDT, CDR2 YNNKEL (reference sequence). CDR3 residues: CASSQVSDTGELFF. The CDR3 nucleotides are TGTGCCAGCAGCCAAGTCTCAGACACCGGGGAGCTGTTTTTT.

This chain links TRBV6-2 or TRBV6-3 with TRBJ2-5, with 13 bases matching TRBD2. Germline CDR1 MNHEY, CDR2 SVGEGT. This CDR3 spans 15 amino acids. Trimming took 7 bases from V and 2 from J; bases not matched to a gene: 4. DNA of the CDR3: TGTGCCAGCATGGGACTAGCGGGGAAACAAGAGACCCAGTACTTC. This translates into CASMGLAGKQETQYF.

This clonotype occurred once. The chain carries TRBV9 and TRBJ2-5, with D perhaps given as TRBD1 or TRBD2 (5 bases each). Germline V gives CDR1 SGDLS, CDR2 YYNGEE. V was pared by 0 bases and J by 11 bases, with 14 bases between. This CDR3 is 13 amino acids long. CDR3: CASSVATGPDQYF. The CDR3 DNA is TGTGCCAGCAGCGTAGCTACGGGGCCCGATCAGTACTTC.

A single count supports this clonotype. V and J are TRBV20-1 and TRBJ1-6; D is unclear. Trimming took off 0 bases at V and 9 bases at J, with 6 bases between the two ends. This CDR3 comprises 12 residues. CDR1 is DFQATT, CDR2 SNEGSKA, per germline (reference sequence). Here the CDR3 DNA reads TGCAGTGCTAGAGATGCAAGTTCACCCCTCCACTTT. This translates into CSARDASSPLHF.

This chain uses TRBV19 with TRBJ2-3; D is perhaps TRBD1 or TRBD2 (5 bases each). This CDR3 is built from 13 residues. V was shortened by 8 bases and J by 2 bases, with 11 bases between the two germline ends. Germline CDR1 LNHDA, CDR2 SQIVND (reference sequence). CDR3 sequence (DNA): TGTGCCAGTGGGGCGGGTTACACAGATACGCAGTATTTT. This sequence encodes CASGAGYTDTQYF.

The V call is TRBV5-6, the J call TRBJ2-3; the D gene could be TRBD1 or TRBD2 (6 bases each). The CDR3 totals 14 residues. The germline gives CDR1 SGHDT, CDR2 YYEEEE. V lost 1 base and J lost 4, with 10 bases in between. CDR3 in amino acids: CASSLSGAPDTQYF. The DNA of the CDR3 is TGTGCCAGCAGCTTGTCGGGGGCCCCAGATACGCAGTATTTT.

This chain uses TRBV7-9 with TRBJ2-7, with 8 bases fitting TRBD1. This CDR3 is built from 15 residues. Per the germline V gene, CDR1 is SEHNR and CDR2 is FQNEAQ (reference sequence). The trim removed 0 bases at V and 2 bases at J, leaving 3 bases unmatched. CDR3 region: CASSLASDRAYEQYF. The CDR3 DNA sequence: TGTGCCAGCAGCTTAGCGTCGGACAGGGCCTACGAGCAGTACTTC.

The genes are TRBV29-1 and TRBJ2-7; 9 nucleotides align to TRBD1. V lost 6 bases to trimming and J lost 7 bases; unmatched junction nucleotides: 25. From germline, CDR1 is SQVTM and CDR2 ANQGSEA. CDR3 length: 18 amino acids. The CDR3 bases are TGCAGCGTCGGCAAACTTCCATCCGGGACAGGGCCAGTTTGGGAGCAGTACTTC. Translating gives CSVGKLPSGTGPVWEQYF.

The J gene is TRBJ1-4, the V gene TRBV4-1; D might be TRBD1 (6 bases). The CDR3 extends over 15 amino acids. V was clipped by 0 bases and J by 7 bases, with 12 bases between them. CDR1 is MGHRA and CDR2 is YSYEKL in the germline V gene. This chain's CDR3 is CASSQDKGGGEKLFF. DNA of the CDR3: TGCGCCAGCAGCCAAGATAAGGGGGGAGGTGAAAAACTGTTTTTT.

This chain links TRBV29-1 with TRBJ2-7, with TRBD2 matching 15 bases. V shed 1 base, J shed 5 bases, and the junction held 3 bases outside the gene matches. The CDR3 totals 15 residues. The germline V gene encodes CDR1 SQVTM and CDR2 ANQGSEA. In DNA, the CDR3 is TGCAGCGTTGAAGGGACTAGCGGGGGGGTGGACGAGCAGTACTTC. It specifies CSVEGTSGGVDEQYF.

This sequence joins TRBV20-1 and TRBJ1-1, with no clear D. V shed 6 bases and J shed 0 bases, with 14 bases lying between them. The length of the CDR3 is 14 residues. Looked up from germline, CDR1 is DFQATT and CDR2 is SNEGSKA (reference sequence). CDR3 coding DNA: TGCAGTGCCAGGAAGGACCCGATGAACACTGAAGCTTTCTTT. Its protein product is CSARKDPMNTEAFF.

The V gene is TRBV9, the J gene TRBJ2-5; maybe TRBD2 (5 bases). CDR1 is SGDLS and CDR2 is YYNGEE in the germline V gene. This CDR3 has 14 residues. V dropped 0 bases and J dropped 5 bases, with 11 bases sitting between them. The CDR3 region has the DNA TGTGCCAGCAGCGTAGATACAACGGGGGAGACCCAGTACTTC. Translating gives CASSVDTTGETQYF.

The chain couples TRBV30 to TRBJ1-2; TRBD1 is a possible D gene (6 bases). The CDR3 spans 14 residues. From germline, CDR1 is GTSNPN and CDR2 SVGIG (reference sequence). Trimming removed 4 bases at V and 5 bases at J, with 17 bases between. The CDR3, as DNA: TGTGCCTGGAACCCCACACCGACAGGTTATGGCTACACCTTC. This sequence encodes CAWNPTPTGYGYTF.

This clonotype was found once. The rearrangement joins TRBV30 to TRBJ2-7; D perhaps matches TRBD2 (5 bases). This CDR3 spans 17 amino acids. The ends were cut back, 0 bases at V and 2 bases at J, with 20 bases in the middle. CDR1 is GTSNPN and CDR2 is SVGIG in the germline V gene (reference sequence). The CDR3 region has the DNA TGTGCCTGGAGTGTACGGGTGGTGGAAGCGGAGCCCTACGAGCAGTACTTC. This sequence encodes CAWSVRVVEAEPYEQYF. Full variable domain (rest looked up from reference TRBV30 and TRBJ2-7): SQTIHQWPATLVQPVGSPLSLECTVEGTSNPNLYWYRQAAGRGLQLLFYSVGIGQISSEVPQNLSASRPQDRQFILSSKKLLLSDSGFYLCAWSVRVVEAEPYEQYFGPGTRLTVT.

The chain employs TRBV28 and TRBJ2-3, with 10 bases aligning to TRBD2. The V segment lost 2 bases and the J segment 1 base; nucleotides outside the gene matches: 0. CDR3 length: 15 residues. In germline, CDR1 is MDHEN, CDR2 SYDVKM. This CDR3 is CASSLLAGGTDTQYF. Here the CDR3 DNA reads TGTGCCAGCAGTTTACTAGCGGGAGGCACAGATACGCAGTATTTT. The full variable domain, its missing parts supplied by reference TRBV28 and TRBJ2-3, is DVKVTQSSRYLVKRTGEKVFLECVQDMDHENMFWYRQDPGLGLRLIYFSYDVKMKEKGDIPEGYSVSREKKERFSLILESASTNQTSMYLCASSLLAGGTDTQYFGPGTRLTVL.

The chain recombines TRBV5-1 with TRBJ2-3; TRBD2 matches 7 bases. The V and J ends lost 6 bases and 0 bases, in that order; junction bases with no gene match: 7. The length of the CDR3 is 15 residues. Per germline, CDR1 SGHRS and CDR2 YFSETQ. This CDR3 is CASTREAGSTDTQYF. The DNA of the CDR3 is TGCGCCAGCACTCGGGAGGCAGGGAGCACAGATACGCAGTATTTT.

The chain combines TRBV30 with TRBJ2-7; D unclear. Germline lookup yields CDR1 GTSNPN and CDR2 SVGIG (reference sequence). V was pared by 2 bases and J by 2 bases, with 19 bases between. CDR3 size: 16 residues. In DNA, the CDR3 is TGTGCCTGGAGTCCAGCGCAAACAGCGAAACCCTACGAGCAGTACTTC. This sequence encodes CAWSPAQTAKPYEQYF.

The rearrangement links TRBV5-1 to TRBJ2-7; a possible D gene is TRBD2 (5 bases). V was cut by 0 bases and J by 2 bases, with 12 bases left in between. Germline V gene sequence: CDR1 SGHRS, CDR2 YFSETQ. The length of the CDR3 is 15 residues. CDR3 region: CASSLEGVGPYEQYF. CDR3 coding DNA: TGCGCCAGCAGCTTGGAGGGAGTTGGTCCCTACGAGCAGTACTTC.